The TCR beta chain under discussion was sequenced for a study of T cell responses to AZD1222 COVID-19 vaccine. Overall study results and limits: Of the AZD1222 recipients, only five or six were seropositive at baseline. Researchers report vaccine-associated CD4 TCRs spanning spike, with dominance at 160-218 and 743-854.

With regard to this clone: Its antigen is currently unknown.

V was pared by 2 bases and J by 2 bases, with 7 bases of the junction left unmatched. CDR3 length equals 15 residues. CDR1 and CDR2 (germline): GTSNPN, SVGIG (reference sequence). Assay: immunoSEQ multiplex PCR; the TCRdb copy retains only in-frame clones and omits some. The sample includes around 200,000 clones, 88% seen only once; the top ten take approximately 7.7%. The sequence was obtained from an adult in good health. Material: peripheral blood, obtained on day 0 of AZD1222 vaccination. The chain combines TRBV30 with TRBJ2-3, with 7 bases identical to TRBD2. DNA for the CDR3: TGTGCCTGGAGTTTCTCGCTAGCGGTCACAGATACGCAGTATTTT. Translated: CAWSFSLAVTDTQYF.